Here is one T cell receptor (beta chain) with its context. Its antigen is still unknown. Germline lookup yields CDR1 LGHNA and CDR2 YSLEER. This CDR3 contains 16 residues. Clones were sequenced by immunoSEQ multiplex PCR, and TCRdb holds only the in-frame ones, with some missing. The table lists approximately 2.5 million clones, 93% of them singletons. The data were obtained in a study of shared clonotypes between healthy human individuals. Study information: The people who gave samples were two women and a few men aged 18 to 49. General study findings and limits: Sequencing depth was predicted to influence how clonotypes are shared among donors. With few donors, the genetic and exposure-history diversity represented was limited.

The sequence derives from a man aged 18 to 30 in good health. Some clones in this sample may be carry-over from other donors' samples. This chain uses TRBV4-3 with TRBJ2-5; 7 nucleotides match TRBD1. The DNA end favors TRBJ2-7, so the J call may be wrong. Sequenced: naive CD4+ T cells from PBMCs. Subset described: CD45RA+ positively selected. The CDR3 DNA sequence: TGCGCCAGCAGCCAAGATCTGGGACAGAGACTTTACGAGCAGTACTTC. The encoded protein is CASSQDLGQRLYEQYF.